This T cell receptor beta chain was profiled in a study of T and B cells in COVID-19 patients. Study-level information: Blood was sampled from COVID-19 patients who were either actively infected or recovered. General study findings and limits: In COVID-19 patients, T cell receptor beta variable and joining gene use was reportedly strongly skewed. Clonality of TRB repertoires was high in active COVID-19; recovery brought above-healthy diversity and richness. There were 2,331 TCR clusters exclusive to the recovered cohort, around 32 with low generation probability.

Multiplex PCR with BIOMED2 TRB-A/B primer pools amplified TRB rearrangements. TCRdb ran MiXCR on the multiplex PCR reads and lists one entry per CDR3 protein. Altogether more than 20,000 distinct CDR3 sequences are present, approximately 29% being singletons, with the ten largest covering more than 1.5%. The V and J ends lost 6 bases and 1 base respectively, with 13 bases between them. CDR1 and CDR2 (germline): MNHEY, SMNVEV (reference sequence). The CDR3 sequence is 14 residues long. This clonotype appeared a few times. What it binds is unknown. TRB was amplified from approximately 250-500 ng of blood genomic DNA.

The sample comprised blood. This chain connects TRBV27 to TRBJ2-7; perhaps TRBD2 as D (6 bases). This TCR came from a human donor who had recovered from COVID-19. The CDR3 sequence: CASSARDLSYEQYF. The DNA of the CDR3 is TGTGCCAGCAGCGCGAGGGACTTATCCTACGAGCAGTACTTC.